This TCR beta chain was captured by sequencing in a study of T cells in women clearing cervical HPV infection. Overall study context: Cases' blood sampling followed lesion detection by median around 150 days (90 to 200).

Germline assignment: CDR1 SNHLY and CDR2 FYNNEI. The CDR3 is made up of 15 amino acids. V was shortened by 0 bases and J by 4 bases, with 12 bases between the two germline ends. The method was immunoSEQ multiplex PCR; TCRdb's version includes in-frame clones alone and lacks a portion of them. Its table lists about 46,000 clones. General study points: Each sample's T-cell count was unknown, possibly confounding richness.

About this clone itself: Its antigen is undetermined. Read coverage stops 3 residues before the CDR3 terminus; the germline J gene supplies the remainder.

This clonotype originated in a woman aged 18-69 years with a cervical HPV16 infection that either progressed to CIN3+ or cleared (not recorded which). The J gene is TRBJ1-2, the V gene TRBV2, with D possibly matching TRBD1 (6 bases). Sequences were obtained from blood buffy coat. The sequenced CDR3 bases are TGTGCCAGCAGTGAAGCGGGGGGGGGCAGCTATGGC. Translated: CASSEAGGGSYG. The complete CDR3 sequence is CASSEAGGGSYGYTF.